What follows are 24 T cell receptor beta chains derived from one specimen sequenced in a study of T cell responses to AZD1222 COVID-19 vaccine. Sequenced by immunoSEQ multiplex PCR; TCRdb stores in-frame clones only, minus some. The sample has about 150,000 clones, approximately 88% seen once. The material sequenced was peripheral blood, taken on day 0 of AZD1222 vaccination. These receptor sequences come from an adult in good health.

This clone appeared a single time. V usage is TRBV5-1 and J usage is TRBJ1-6; D is possibly TRBD1 (5 bases). The germline CDR1 and CDR2 sequences are SGHRS and YFSETQ. V shed 0 bases and J shed 8 bases, with 9 bases lying between them. The CDR3 has 14 residues. CDR3 loop: CASSLAGFDSPLHF. The CDR3 nucleotides read TGCGCCAGCAGCTTGGCAGGGTTCGATTCACCCCTCCACTTT.

The chain joins TRBV12-3 or TRBV12-4 to TRBJ1-2; weak D call: TRBD1 (6 bases). V dropped 6 bases and J dropped 9 bases, with 17 bases sitting between them. The CDR3 is made up of 13 amino acids. The CDR3 loop reads CASSRTVGQSYTF. As DNA, the CDR3 is TGTGCCAGCAGCAGGACGGTGGGACAAAGCTACACCTTC.

This clone was recorded a few times. The chain joins TRBV7-2 to TRBJ2-7; D may be TRBD2 (5 bases). The germline V gene encodes CDR1 SGHTA and CDR2 FQGNSA. The CDR3 is 13 residues long. Trimming shortened V by 0 bases and J by 6 bases, and 9 bases separated the two germline ends. The CDR3 protein is CASSLALGAEQYF. Here the CDR3 DNA reads TGTGCCAGCAGCTTAGCGCTGGGAGCCGAGCAGTACTTC.

The table lists this clone with a few counts. The chain combines TRBV6-2 or TRBV6-3 with TRBJ1-4; D is uncertain. The CDR3 extends over 13 amino acids. V was trimmed by 6 bases and J by 0 bases, leaving 5 bases between them. From germline, CDR1 is MNHEY and CDR2 SVGEGT. CDR3 sequence: CASSRPTNEKLFF. CDR3 bases: TGTGCCAGCAGCCGGCCAACTAATGAAAAACTGTTTTTT.

The CDR3: CASSQELQVNTEAFF. In nucleotides, the CDR3 is TGCGCCAGCAGCCAAGAATTACAGGTGAACACTGAAGCTTTCTTT. The V gene is TRBV4-1, the J gene TRBJ1-1, with D perhaps TRBD1 (5 bases). This CDR3 is built from 15 residues. Germline-derived CDR1 and CDR2 are MGHRA and YSYEKL. Deletions cut 0 bases from V and 0 bases from J, with 8 bases between.

The chain couples TRBV7-3 to TRBJ1-2; possible D gene TRBD1, 5 bases. The CDR3 has 13 residues. Between the trimmed V and J ends, which lost 4 bases and 6 bases, there was a span of 12 bases. Germline loops: CDR1 SGHTA, CDR2 FQGTGA. CDR3 amino acids: CASSSQGGNGYTF. The CDR3 nucleotides read TGTGCCAGCAGCTCCCAGGGAGGAAATGGCTACACCTTC. The variable domain in full, completed from reference TRBV7-3 and TRBJ1-2, reads GAGVSQTPSNKVTEKGKYVELRCDPISGHTALYWYRQSLGQGPEFLIYFQGTGAADDSGLPNDRFFAVRPEGSVSTLKIQRTERGDSAVYLCASSSQGGNGYTFGSGTRLTVV.

This clone was detected only once. The chain employs TRBV11-1 and TRBJ2-7; TRBD2 matches 7 bases. Germline CDR1 SGHAT, CDR2 FQDESV (reference sequence). This CDR3 comprises 13 residues. The V and J ends lost 1 base and 6 bases, in that order; junction bases with no gene match: 3. CDR3: CASSLVGEGEQYF. The CDR3 region has the DNA TGTGCCAGCAGCTTAGTGGGGGAGGGCGAGCAGTACTTC.

The chain joins TRBV7-3 to TRBJ2-5; 8 bases are a match to TRBD1. The CDR3 is made up of 14 amino acids. CDR1 SGHTA and CDR2 FQGTGA come from the germline V gene. V lost 5 bases to trimming and J lost 2 bases; unmatched junction nucleotides: 4. CDR3 coding DNA: TGTGCCAGCAGCCAACAGGGGGGACAAGAGACCCAGTACTTC. Translation gives CASSQQGGQETQYF.

The chain couples TRBV19 to TRBJ1-1, with D uncertain. V was trimmed by 4 bases and J by 1 base, leaving 7 bases between them. The CDR3 consists of 13 residues. Germline V CDR1 and CDR2: LNHDA, SQIVND (reference sequence). The CDR3 bases are TGTGCCAGTAGTAGTAGAGGGAACACTGAAGCTTTCTTT. Protein: CASSSRGNTEAFF.

V is TRBV28 and J is TRBJ1-5; the D is unclear. V was shortened by 4 bases and J by 0 bases, with 7 bases between the two germline ends. CDR1 and CDR2 from the germline V gene are MDHEN and SYDVKM. This CDR3 is 14 amino acids long. CDR3 DNA: TGTGCCAGCAGTTCAGGTTTTAGCAATCAGCCCCAGCATTTT. As protein: CASSSGFSNQPQHF. The variable domain in full, with the rest retrieved from reference TRBV28 and TRBJ1-5, is DVKVTQSSRYLVKRTGEKVFLECVQDMDHENMFWYRQDPGLGLRLIYFSYDVKMKEKGDIPEGYSVSREKKERFSLILESASTNQTSMYLCASSSGFSNQPQHFGDGTRLSIL.

This chain uses TRBV6-5 with TRBJ1-2; D is unresolved. CDR3 size: 16 residues. Germline CDR1 MNHEY, CDR2 SVGAGI. Trimming stripped 0 bases from V and 5 bases from J, with 16 bases between. The CDR3 spells CASSYSSDAGLYGYTF. CDR3 nucleotide sequence: TGTGCCAGCAGTTACTCATCGGACGCGGGCTTATATGGCTACACCTTC.

This chain uses TRBV6-5 with TRBJ1-2, with D uncertain. The CDR3 is 13 amino acids. With 6 bases removed from V and 1 base from J, the gap between germline ends came to 9 bases. In germline, CDR1 is MNHEY, CDR2 SVGAGI. CDR3 loop: CASRFDGNYGYTF. CDR3 nucleotides: TGTGCCAGCAGATTCGACGGTAACTATGGCTACACCTTC.

V and J are TRBV25-1 and TRBJ2-2; 7 bases are shared with TRBD1. With 7 bases clipped from V and 4 bases from J, the junction kept 3 bases outside the gene matches. The CDR3 contains 13 residues. The V gene's germline CDR1 is MGHDK and CDR2 SYGVNS. As DNA, the CDR3 is TGTGCCAGCATTCGGGACAGCACCGGGGAGCTGTTTTTT. It is translated as CASIRDSTGELFF.

This rearrangement joins TRBV11-2 to TRBJ2-3, with 9 bases aligning to TRBD1. The CDR3 loop spans 14 amino acids. V was pared by 4 bases and J by 4 bases, with 3 bases of the junction left unmatched. Looked up from germline, CDR1 is SGHAT and CDR2 is FQNNGV. Written as DNA, the CDR3 is TGTGCCAGCAGCTCGGGACAGGGTGCAGATACGCAGTATTTT. Translation: CASSSGQGADTQYF. Based on the CDR3 plus reference TRBV11-2 and TRBJ2-3, the full variable domain is EAGVAQSPRYKIIEKRQSVAFWCNPISGHATLYWYQQILGQGPKLLIQFQNNGVVDDSQLPKDRFSAERLKGVDSTLKIQPAKLEDSAVYLCASSSGQGADTQYFGPGTRLTVL.

This clone was detected once. This chain uses TRBV5-5 with TRBJ1-4; D unresolved. Germline lookup yields CDR1 SGHKS and CDR2 YYEKEE (reference sequence). This CDR3 region has 14 residues. V was clipped by 0 bases and J by 8 bases, with 11 bases between them. CDR3 region: CASSLVTPGEKLFF. DNA of the CDR3: TGTGCCAGCAGCTTGGTAACACCGGGGGAAAAACTGTTTTTT.

The chain recombines TRBV6-5 with TRBJ1-2, with a tentative D call TRBD1 (5 bases). In germline, CDR1 is MNHEY, CDR2 SVGAGI. The V end was cut by 7 bases, the J end by 5 bases, with 20 bases between. This CDR3 is 15 amino acids long. CDR3: CASTPIGAGQYGYTF. The CDR3 nucleotides are TGTGCCAGCACTCCAATCGGGGCAGGCCAGTATGGCTACACCTTC.

The genes are TRBV18 and TRBJ1-1, with D hard to call. The CDR3 is 13 residues long. Germline V CDR1 and CDR2: KGHSH, LQKENI. Trimming took off 1 base at V and 1 base at J, with 4 bases between the two ends. Here the CDR3 reads CASSPRGNTEAFF. For the CDR3, the DNA is TGTGCCAGCTCACCACGGGGGAACACTGAAGCTTTCTTT.

This chain uses TRBV18 with TRBJ1-5; D is possibly TRBD1 (6 bases). CDR1 is KGHSH and CDR2 is LQKENI in the germline V gene. There are 16 residues in the CDR3. V lost 2 bases and J 4 bases, leaving 15 bases between the germline ends. This CDR3 is CASSPTGMTINQPQHF. CDR3 in DNA: TGTGCCAGCTCACCAACAGGGATGACAATAAATCAGCCCCAGCATTTT.

This clone appeared a single time. The chain joins TRBV5-6 to TRBJ2-5, with 10 bases lining up with TRBD2. Germline values: CDR1 SGHDT, CDR2 YYEEEE. The junction had 6 bases not matched to a gene; V was cut back by 0 bases and J by 4 bases. The CDR3 sequence is 16 residues long. The CDR3 nucleotides read TGTGCCAGCAGCTTGGGGGGACTAGCGATTTCAGAGACCCAGTACTTC. Residues: CASSLGGLAISETQYF.

V is TRBV6-1 and J is TRBJ1-5, with TRBD1 as a possible D gene (5 bases). The germline CDR1 and CDR2 sequences are MNHNS and SASEGT. Trimming removed 2 bases from V and 1 base from J, with 6 bases in between. CDR3 length equals 14 residues. CDR3 protein: CASSEQGSNQPQHF. DNA of the CDR3: TGTGCCAGCAGTGAACAGGGCAGCAATCAGCCCCAGCATTTT.

The chain joins TRBV7-2 to TRBJ1-1; tentative D call: TRBD1 (6 bases). V lost 7 bases and J lost 4, with 10 bases in between. CDR3 length: 12 amino acids. In germline, CDR1 is SGHTA, CDR2 FQGNSA. The CDR3 spells CASNRVRTEAFF. CDR3 in DNA: TGTGCCAGCAACAGGGTACGCACTGAAGCTTTCTTT.

V and J are TRBV5-1 and TRBJ1-1, with D possibly matching TRBD1 (5 bases). Between the trimmed V and J ends, which lost 3 bases and 1 base, there was a span of 13 bases. The CDR3 totals 15 residues. Germline V lookup: CDR1 SGHRS, CDR2 YFSETQ. This chain's CDR3 is CASSWMGRPNTEAFF. CDR3 coding DNA: TGCGCCAGCAGCTGGATGGGGCGGCCGAACACTGAAGCTTTCTTT.

The V gene is TRBV2, the J gene TRBJ2-1; no clear D. V shed 6 bases and J shed 7 bases, with 10 bases lying between them. Germline V gene data show CDR1 as SNHLY and CDR2 as FYNNEI. This CDR3 contains 12 residues. This chain's CDR3 is CASRAAANEQFF. CDR3 nucleotides: TGTGCCAGCAGGGCGGCCGCTAATGAGCAGTTCTTC.

The chain links TRBV3-1 (or the pseudogene TRBV3-2) to TRBJ1-5, with unresolved D. V lost 11 bases and J 2 bases, leaving 7 bases between the germline ends. The CDR3 spans 11 residues. CDR1 and CDR2 (germline): LGHDT, YNNKEL (reference sequence). The CDR3 DNA sequence: TGTGCCGCAGGAGGCAATCAGCCCCAGCATTTT. It encodes CAAGGNQPQHF.